The 20 T cell receptor beta chains below were found in one sample sequenced in a study of blood T cell repertoires in COVID-19. Generated by immunoSEQ multiplex PCR, the TCRdb table keeps only in-frame clones and is missing some. The table shows about 310,000 clones, with nearly 90% occurring only once. Material: peripheral blood. The receptors were gathered from a middle-aged woman with COVID-19, enrolled during active disease.

This chain connects TRBV10-3 to TRBJ2-1, with 9 bases lining up with TRBD2. Per germline, CDR1 ENHRY and CDR2 SYGVKD. The V gene end was trimmed by 10 bases and the J gene end by 5 bases; junction bases not matched to a gene: 3. The CDR3 has 12 amino acids. CDR3 sequence (DNA): TGTGCCACGGCGGGGGGGAACAATGAGCAGTTCTTC. Its translation: CATAGGNNEQFF.

This clone appeared a few times. This chain connects TRBV7-9 to TRBJ1-1; 7 bases are shared with TRBD1. The CDR3 has 15 residues. Germline assignment: CDR1 SEHNR and CDR2 FQNEAQ (reference sequence). With 3 bases clipped from V and 3 bases from J, the junction kept 7 bases outside the gene matches. The CDR3 DNA reads as TGTGCCAGCAGCTTGACACCCGGGACAGACACTGAAGCTTTCTTT. It codes for CASSLTPGTDTEAFF.

The rearrangement links TRBV5-4 to TRBJ2-7; D is perhaps TRBD1 (5 bases). The CDR3 is made up of 13 amino acids. Germline-derived CDR1 and CDR2 are SGHNT and YYREEE (reference sequence). V lost 3 bases to trimming and J lost 0 bases, with 7 bases between them. CDR3 loop: CASSSGFSYEQYF. The CDR3 coding sequence is TGTGCCAGCAGCTCAGGGTTCTCCTACGAGCAGTACTTC.

This clone occurred once. The genes are TRBV6-5 and TRBJ1-2; the D is unclear. Trimming left V 0 bases short and J 10 bases short, with 12 bases between. The germline V gene encodes CDR1 MNHEY and CDR2 SVGAGI. This CDR3 has 13 amino acids. The CDR3 region is CASSYSPQRTYTF. The CDR3 bases are TGTGCCAGCAGTTACTCCCCGCAGCGGACCTACACCTTC.

V is TRBV7-9 and J is TRBJ1-3, with a possible D match to TRBD1 (5 bases). The CDR3 is made up of 15 amino acids. Trimming left V 5 bases short and J 4 bases short, with 15 bases between. Looked up from germline, CDR1 is SEHNR and CDR2 is FQNEAQ (reference sequence). The DNA for the CDR3 is TGTGCCAGCAGCACTACGGCAGGGTCCGGAAACACCATATATTTT. This sequence encodes CASSTTAGSGNTIYF.

V gene TRBV7-9 combines with J gene TRBJ1-3; the D is unclear. CDR1 is SEHNR and CDR2 is FQNEAQ in the germline V gene (reference sequence). This CDR3 is 13 amino acids long. The V and J ends lost 0 bases and 8 bases respectively, with 8 bases between them. The CDR3 bases are TGTGCCAGCAGCTTAGCGACATCGGACACCATATATTTT. Translating gives CASSLATSDTIYF.

The V call is TRBV28, the J call TRBJ2-7; tentative D call: TRBD1 (6 bases). The CDR3 covers 17 residues. The V gene lost 2 bases and the J gene lost 1 base, with 18 bases spanning the gap. In germline, CDR1 is MDHEN, CDR2 SYDVKM. For the CDR3, the DNA is TGTGCCAGCAGTTTAGGAGCGCCGGCAGGGGCGTCCTACGAGCAGTACTTC. Residues: CASSLGAPAGASYEQYF.

The V call is TRBV6-5, the J call TRBJ1-1, with D possibly TRBD1 on 5 matching bases. The CDR3 runs to 15 residues. From germline, CDR1 is MNHEY and CDR2 SVGAGI. The ends were cut back, 6 bases at V and 7 bases at J, with 21 bases in the middle. CDR3 coding DNA: TGTGCCAGCAGAAACCCGGGACGGTCGGGGGTTGAAGCTTTCTTT. Protein: CASRNPGRSGVEAFF.

The chain has TRBV7-3 and TRBJ2-6; 11 bases are shared with TRBD1. Germline CDR1 SGHTA, CDR2 FQGTGA. The CDR3 consists of 18 residues. V trimming: 5 bases; J trimming: 0 bases; junction bases outside the gene matches: 6. The chain's CDR3 is CASSLRTGGASGANVLTF. CDR3 DNA: TGTGCCAGCAGCCTGCGGACAGGGGGCGCCTCTGGGGCCAACGTCCTGACTTTC.

The chain combines TRBV6-5 with TRBJ1-2; the D is unclear. The CDR3 consists of 12 residues. The germline CDR1 and CDR2 sequences are MNHEY and SVGAGI. Between the trimmed V and J ends, which lost 6 bases and 1 base, there was a span of 6 bases. The CDR3 region is CASSQFNYGYTF. CDR3 in DNA: TGTGCCAGCAGCCAGTTTAACTATGGCTACACCTTC.

The V call is TRBV27, the J call TRBJ2-3, with a weak D call TRBD1 (6 bases). The length of the CDR3 is 16 residues. Germline V CDR1 and CDR2: MNHEY, SMNVEV (reference sequence). V was shortened by 4 bases and J by 6 bases, with 20 bases between the two germline ends. CDR3 protein: CASSSGWGPLHDTQYF. CDR3 nucleotide sequence: TGTGCCAGCAGTTCGGGCTGGGGGCCCCTACACGATACGCAGTATTTT.

The CDR3 here is CASSQTGVDLNGYTF. The DNA for the CDR3 is TGTGCCAGCAGCCAGACAGGGGTGGACCTAAATGGCTACACCTTC. The V gene is TRBV4-2, the J gene TRBJ1-2, with TRBD1 matching 8 bases. V was clipped by 3 bases and J by 6 bases; unmatched bases: 9. The CDR3 spans 15 residues. Germline lookup yields CDR1 LGHNA and CDR2 YNFKEQ.

Only a few counts were recorded for this clone. The chain combines TRBV6-1 with TRBJ2-5; D might be TRBD2 (5 bases). The CDR3 is 17 amino acids. The V gene's germline CDR1 is MNHNS and CDR2 SASEGT. Trimming took off 4 bases at V and 2 bases at J, with 20 bases between the two ends. In nucleotides, the CDR3 is TGTGCCAGCAGTGGCGGAACATCAAGCGGCGGGCAAGAGACCCAGTACTTC. Its protein product is CASSGGTSSGGQETQYF.

The chain carries TRBV5-6 and TRBJ2-1; 9 positions match TRBD1. The V gene end was trimmed by 0 bases and the J gene end by 8 bases; junction bases not matched to a gene: 3. This CDR3 contains 14 residues. Germline CDR1 reads SGHDT; CDR2 reads YYEEEE. Here the CDR3 reads CASSLAQGADEQFF. DNA of the CDR3: TGTGCCAGCAGCTTGGCACAGGGGGCCGATGAGCAGTTCTTC.

The gene calls are TRBV4-3 and TRBJ2-5; 8 bases match TRBD2. This CDR3 comprises 16 residues. Unmatched junction bases numbered 7, after V lost 4 bases and J lost 0 bases. Germline V gene sequence: CDR1 LGHNA, CDR2 YSLEER. This CDR3 reads CASSPRTSRDQETQYF. Here the CDR3 DNA reads TGCGCCAGCAGCCCCAGGACTAGCCGAGACCAAGAGACCCAGTACTTC.

The gene calls are TRBV27 and TRBJ1-5, with D hard to call. The V and J ends lost 5 bases and 0 bases respectively, with 14 bases between them. The CDR3 spans 16 residues. CDR1 and CDR2 (germline): MNHEY, SMNVEV (reference sequence). The CDR3 DNA sequence: TGTGCCAGCAGTCCCTCCCCCACACATAGCAATCAGCCCCAGCATTTT. Protein: CASSPSPTHSNQPQHF.

This chain joins TRBV9 and TRBJ2-7; D is perhaps TRBD1 (5 bases). With 3 bases removed from V and 3 bases from J, the gap between germline ends came to 13 bases. CDR3 length: 14 residues. Germline V gene sequence: CDR1 SGDLS, CDR2 YYNGEE. The CDR3 loop is CASSAGHFGYEQYF. The DNA for the CDR3 is TGTGCCAGCAGCGCCGGACACTTCGGCTACGAGCAGTACTTC.

The gene calls are TRBV7-2 and TRBJ1-3; 8 bases agree with TRBD1. CDR1 and CDR2 (germline): SGHTA, FQGNSA. The ends lost 3 bases at V and 4 bases at J; junction bases unmatched: 5. CDR3 length equals 15 residues. The CDR3 loop is CASSFGTGSGNTIYF. CDR3 nucleotide sequence: TGTGCCAGCAGCTTTGGGACAGGCTCGGGAAACACCATATATTTT. The full variable domain, in which reference TRBV7-2 and TRBJ1-3 provide the parts outside the CDR3, is GAGVSQSPSNKVTEKGKDVELRCDPISGHTALYWYRQSLGQGLEFLIYFQGNSAPDKSGLPSDRFSAERTGGSVSTLTIQRTQQEDSAVYLCASSFGTGSGNTIYFGEGSWLTVV.

The chain employs TRBV9 and TRBJ1-1, with D perhaps matching TRBD1 (5 bases). Per germline, CDR1 SGDLS and CDR2 YYNGEE. V lost 0 bases and J 2 bases, leaving 11 bases between the germline ends. This CDR3 contains 15 residues. Here the CDR3 DNA reads TGTGCCAGCAGCGTAGACCCCGGGACTAACACTGAAGCTTTCTTT. Translating gives CASSVDPGTNTEAFF.

V gene TRBV5-4 combines with J gene TRBJ1-2; no reliable D call. The length of the CDR3 is 15 residues. CDR1 is SGHNT, CDR2 YYREEE, per germline (reference sequence). V lost 4 bases to trimming and J lost 0 bases, with 13 bases between them. CDR3 loop: CASSTFKRANYGYTF. CDR3 coding DNA: TGTGCCAGCAGCACCTTCAAGAGGGCTAACTATGGCTACACCTTC.